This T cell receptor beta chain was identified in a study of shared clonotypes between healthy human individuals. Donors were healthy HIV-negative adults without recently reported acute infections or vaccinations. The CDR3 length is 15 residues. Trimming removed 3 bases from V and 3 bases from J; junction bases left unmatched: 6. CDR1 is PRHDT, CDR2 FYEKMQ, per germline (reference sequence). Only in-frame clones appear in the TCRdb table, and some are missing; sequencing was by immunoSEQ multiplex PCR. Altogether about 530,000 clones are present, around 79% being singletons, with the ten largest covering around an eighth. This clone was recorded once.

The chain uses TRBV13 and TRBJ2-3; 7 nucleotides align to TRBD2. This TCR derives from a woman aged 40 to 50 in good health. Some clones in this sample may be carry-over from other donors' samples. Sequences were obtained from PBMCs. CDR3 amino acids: CASSFGGSMTDTQYF. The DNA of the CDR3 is TGTGCCAGCAGCTTTGGCGGGAGTATGACAGATACGCAGTATTTT.